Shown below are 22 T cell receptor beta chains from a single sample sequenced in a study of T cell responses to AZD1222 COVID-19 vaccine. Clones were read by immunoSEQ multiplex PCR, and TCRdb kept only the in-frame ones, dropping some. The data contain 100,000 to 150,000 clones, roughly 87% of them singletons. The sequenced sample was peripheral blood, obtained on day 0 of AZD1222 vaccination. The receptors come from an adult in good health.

The CDR3 loop is CASSGGDRDGYTF. The CDR3 nucleotides are TGTGCCAGCAGCGGGGGGGACAGGGATGGCTACACCTTC. V and J are TRBV9 and TRBJ1-2; 9 positions agree with TRBD1. J lost 6 bases, V lost 3 bases, and 3 bases had no gene match. Germline V gene data show CDR1 as SGDLS and CDR2 as YYNGEE. The CDR3 has 13 amino acids. Drawing the rest from reference TRBV9 and TRBJ1-2, the complete variable domain is DSGVTQTPKHLITATGQRVTLRCSPRSGDLSVYWYQQSLDQGLQFLIQYYNGEERAKGNILERFSAQQFPDLHSELNLSSLELGDSALYFCASSGGDRDGYTFGSGTRLTVV.

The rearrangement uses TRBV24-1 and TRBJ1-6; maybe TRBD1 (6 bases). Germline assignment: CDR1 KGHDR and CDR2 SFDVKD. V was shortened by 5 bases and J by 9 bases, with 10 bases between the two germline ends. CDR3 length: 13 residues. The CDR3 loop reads CATSASGASPLHF. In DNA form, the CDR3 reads TGTGCCACCAGTGCGTCAGGGGCTTCACCCCTCCACTTT.

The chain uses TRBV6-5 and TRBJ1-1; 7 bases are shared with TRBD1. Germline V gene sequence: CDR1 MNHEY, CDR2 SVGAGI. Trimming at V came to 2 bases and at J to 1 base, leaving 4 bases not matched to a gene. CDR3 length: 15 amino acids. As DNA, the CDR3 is TGTGCCAGCAGTTACGCGGACAGGAGGAACACTGAAGCTTTCTTT. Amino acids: CASSYADRRNTEAFF.

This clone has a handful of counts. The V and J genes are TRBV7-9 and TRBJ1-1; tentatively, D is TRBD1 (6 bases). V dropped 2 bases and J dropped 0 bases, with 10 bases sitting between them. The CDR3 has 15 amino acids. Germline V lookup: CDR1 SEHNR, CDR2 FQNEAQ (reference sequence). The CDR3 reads CASSLLDSLNTEAFF. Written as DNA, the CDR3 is TGTGCCAGCAGCTTATTGGACAGCTTGAACACTGAAGCTTTCTTT. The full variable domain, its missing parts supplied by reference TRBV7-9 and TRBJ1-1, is DTGVSQNPRHKITKRGQNVTFRCDPISEHNRLYWYRQTLGQGPEFLTYFQNEAQLEKSRLLSDRFSAERPKGSFSTLEIQRTEQGDSAMYLCASSLLDSLNTEAFFGQGTRLTVV.

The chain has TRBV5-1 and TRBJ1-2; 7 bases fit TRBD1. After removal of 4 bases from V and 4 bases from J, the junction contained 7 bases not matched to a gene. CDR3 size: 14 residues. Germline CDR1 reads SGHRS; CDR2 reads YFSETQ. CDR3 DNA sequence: TGCGCCAGCAGCACTCAACAGGGGACCTATGGCTACACCTTC. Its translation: CASSTQQGTYGYTF.

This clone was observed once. CDR3 in amino acids: CASSPGTGGDGYTF. CDR3 nucleotide sequence: TGTGCCAGCTCACCCGGGACCGGTGGGGATGGCTACACCTTC. The rearrangement uses TRBV18 and TRBJ1-2, with a possible D match to TRBD1 (5 bases). The CDR3 has 14 amino acids. V was shortened by 3 bases and J by 6 bases, with 14 bases between the two germline ends. CDR1 KGHSH and CDR2 LQKENI come from the germline V gene.

The CDR3 region is CASSSRSRASTNEKLFF. In nucleotides, the CDR3 is TGTGCCAGCAGTTCCAGGTCCAGAGCAAGTACTAATGAAAAACTGTTTTTT. V is TRBV27 and J is TRBJ1-4; D unclear. CDR3 length: 17 amino acids. V lost 4 bases and J 2 bases, leaving 17 bases between the germline ends. Germline CDR1 and CDR2: MNHEY and SMNVEV (reference sequence).

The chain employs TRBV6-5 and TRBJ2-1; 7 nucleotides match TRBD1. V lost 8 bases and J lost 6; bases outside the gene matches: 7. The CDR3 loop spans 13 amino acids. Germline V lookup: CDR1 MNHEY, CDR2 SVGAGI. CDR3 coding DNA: TGTGCCAGCTCCGACAGGGATCGCAATGAGCAGTTCTTC. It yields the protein CASSDRDRNEQFF.

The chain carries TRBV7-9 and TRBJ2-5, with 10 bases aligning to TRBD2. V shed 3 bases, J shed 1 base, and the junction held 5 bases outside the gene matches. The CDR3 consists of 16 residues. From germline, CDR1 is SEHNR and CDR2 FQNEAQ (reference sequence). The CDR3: CASSLGLAGAQETQYF. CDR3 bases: TGTGCCAGCAGCTTGGGTCTAGCGGGGGCCCAAGAGACCCAGTACTTC.

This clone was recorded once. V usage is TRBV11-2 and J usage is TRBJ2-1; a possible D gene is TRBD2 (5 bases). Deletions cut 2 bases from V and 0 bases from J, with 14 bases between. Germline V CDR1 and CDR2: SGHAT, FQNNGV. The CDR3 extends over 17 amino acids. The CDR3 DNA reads TGTGCCAGCAGCTTATACGGACTTCCTAGCTCCTACAATGAGCAGTTCTTC. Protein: CASSLYGLPSSYNEQFF.

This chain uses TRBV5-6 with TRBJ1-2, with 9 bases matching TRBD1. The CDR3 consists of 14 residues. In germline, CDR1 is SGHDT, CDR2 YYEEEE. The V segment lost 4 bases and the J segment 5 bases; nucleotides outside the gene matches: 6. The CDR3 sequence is CASSRGQGSYGYTF. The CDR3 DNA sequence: TGTGCCAGCAGCCGGGGACAGGGATCGTATGGCTACACCTTC. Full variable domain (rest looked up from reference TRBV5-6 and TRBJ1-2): DAGVTQSPTHLIKTRGQQVTLRCSPKSGHDTVSWYQQALGQGPQFIFQYYEEEERQRGNFPDRFSGHQFPNYSSELNVNALLLGDSALYLCASSRGQGSYGYTFGSGTRLTVV.

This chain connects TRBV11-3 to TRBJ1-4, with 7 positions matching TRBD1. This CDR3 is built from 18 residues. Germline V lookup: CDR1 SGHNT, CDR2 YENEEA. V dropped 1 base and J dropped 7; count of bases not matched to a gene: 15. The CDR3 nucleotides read TGTGCCAGCAGCTTAGTCAGGGGGTTATACGGCCCCCCTGAAAAACTGTTTTTT. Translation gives CASSLVRGLYGPPEKLFF.

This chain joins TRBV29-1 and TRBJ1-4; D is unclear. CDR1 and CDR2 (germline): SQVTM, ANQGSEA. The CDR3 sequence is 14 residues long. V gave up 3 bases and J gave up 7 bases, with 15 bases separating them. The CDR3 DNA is TGCAGCGTTGAGTTGCGGCGAGAAGGTGAAAAACTGTTTTTT. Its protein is CSVELRREGEKLFF.

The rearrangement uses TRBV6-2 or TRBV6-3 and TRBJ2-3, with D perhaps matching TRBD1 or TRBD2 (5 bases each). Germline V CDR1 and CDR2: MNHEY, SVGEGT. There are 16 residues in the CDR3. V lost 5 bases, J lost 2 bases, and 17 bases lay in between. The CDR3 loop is CASSGTSGTTTDTQYF. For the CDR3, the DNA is TGTGCCAGCAGTGGGACGTCCGGGACGACCACAGATACGCAGTATTTT.

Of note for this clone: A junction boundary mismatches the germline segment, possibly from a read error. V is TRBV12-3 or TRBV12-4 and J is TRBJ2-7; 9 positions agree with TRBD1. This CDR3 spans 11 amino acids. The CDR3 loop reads CASSLGTGSVF. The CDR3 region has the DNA TGTGCCAGCAGTTTGGGGACAGGGTCCGTATTC.

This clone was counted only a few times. In DNA, the CDR3 is TGTGCCAGCAGCTTATACACAGGGAACACCGGGGAGCTGTTTTTT. As protein: CASSLYTGNTGELFF. The rearrangement links TRBV7-2 to TRBJ2-2, with a weak D call TRBD1 (5 bases). The V end lost 2 bases, the J end lost 1 base, and 8 bases lay between the germline ends. The CDR3 sequence is 15 residues long. CDR1 and CDR2 from the germline V gene are SGHTA and FQGNSA.

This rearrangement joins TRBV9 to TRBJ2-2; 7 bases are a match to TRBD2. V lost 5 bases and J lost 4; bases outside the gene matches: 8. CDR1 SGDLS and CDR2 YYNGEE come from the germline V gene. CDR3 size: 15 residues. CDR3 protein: CASRPRDYSTGELFF. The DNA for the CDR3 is TGTGCCAGCAGGCCCCGGGACTATAGCACCGGGGAGCTGTTTTTT.

CDR3: CATPDRGNSSPLHF. As DNA, the CDR3 is TGTGCCACCCCGGACAGGGGGAACAGTTCACCCCTCCACTTT. The gene calls are TRBV28 and TRBJ1-6; 10 positions agree with TRBD1. CDR1 is MDHEN, CDR2 SYDVKM, per germline. This CDR3 spans 14 amino acids. V trimming: 10 bases; J trimming: 9 bases; junction bases outside the gene matches: 9. Based on the CDR3 plus reference TRBV28 and TRBJ1-6, the full variable domain is DVKVTQSSRYLVKRTGEKVFLECVQDMDHENMFWYRQDPGLGLRLIYFSYDVKMKEKGDIPEGYSVSREKKERFSLILESASTNQTSMYLCATPDRGNSSPLHFGNGTRLTVT.

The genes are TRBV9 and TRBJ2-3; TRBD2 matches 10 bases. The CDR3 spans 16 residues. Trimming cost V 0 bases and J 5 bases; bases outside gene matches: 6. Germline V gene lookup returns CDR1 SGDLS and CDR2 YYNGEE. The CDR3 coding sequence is TGTGCCAGCAGCGTAGGAACTAGCGGGGCAAGAGATACGCAGTATTTT. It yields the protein CASSVGTSGARDTQYF.

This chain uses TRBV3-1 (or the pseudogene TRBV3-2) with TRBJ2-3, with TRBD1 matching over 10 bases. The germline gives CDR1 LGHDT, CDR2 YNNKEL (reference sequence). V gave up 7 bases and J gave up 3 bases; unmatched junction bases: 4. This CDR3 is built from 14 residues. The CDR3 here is CASTRTGGTDTQYF. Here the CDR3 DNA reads TGTGCCAGCACACGGACAGGGGGGACAGATACGCAGTATTTT.

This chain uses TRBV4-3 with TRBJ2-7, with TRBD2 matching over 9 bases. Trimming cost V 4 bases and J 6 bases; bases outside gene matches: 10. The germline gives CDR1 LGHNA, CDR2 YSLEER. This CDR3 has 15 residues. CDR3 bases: TGCGCCAGCAGCCGGGACGCTAGCGGGGTTAGCGAGCAGTACTTC. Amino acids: CASSRDASGVSEQYF.

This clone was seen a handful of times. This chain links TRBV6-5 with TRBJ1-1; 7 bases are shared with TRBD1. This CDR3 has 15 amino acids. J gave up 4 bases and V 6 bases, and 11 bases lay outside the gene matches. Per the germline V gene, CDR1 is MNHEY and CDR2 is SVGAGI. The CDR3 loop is CASRAQQGISTEAFF. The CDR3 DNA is TGTGCCAGCAGGGCGCAACAGGGGATAAGCACTGAAGCTTTCTTT.